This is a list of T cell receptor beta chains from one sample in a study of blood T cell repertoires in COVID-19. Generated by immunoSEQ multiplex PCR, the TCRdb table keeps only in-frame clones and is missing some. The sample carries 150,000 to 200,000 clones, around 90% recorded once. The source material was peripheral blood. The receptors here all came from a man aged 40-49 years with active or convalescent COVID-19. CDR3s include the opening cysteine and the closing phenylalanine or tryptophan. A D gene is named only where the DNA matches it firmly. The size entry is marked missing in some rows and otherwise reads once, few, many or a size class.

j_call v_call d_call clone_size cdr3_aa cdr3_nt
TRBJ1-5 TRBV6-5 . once CASREGSTDQPQHF TGTGCCAGCAGGGAGGGCAGTACCGATCAGCCCCAGCATTTT
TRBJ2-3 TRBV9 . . CASSVFAGTDTQYF TGTGCCAGCAGCGTATTTGCGGGGACAGATACGCAGTATTTT
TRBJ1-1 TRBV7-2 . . CASSSMGGATEAFF TGTGCCAGCAGCTCCATGGGGGGAGCGACTGAAGCTTTCTTT
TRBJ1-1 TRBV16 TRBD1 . CASSQVRTGGAEAFF TGTGCCAGCAGCCAAGTCAGGACAGGCGGGGCTGAAGCTTTCTTT
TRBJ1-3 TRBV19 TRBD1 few CASSNRGTNSGNTIYF TGTGCCAGTAGTAACAGGGGCACAAACTCTGGAAACACCATATATTTT
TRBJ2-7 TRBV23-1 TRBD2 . CASQSGVIPYEQYF TGCGCCAGCCAGAGCGGGGTCATCCCCTACGAGCAGTACTTC
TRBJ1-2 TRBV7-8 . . CASTQGDRLSYGYTF TGTGCCAGCACTCAAGGAGACAGGTTATCCTATGGCTACACCTTC
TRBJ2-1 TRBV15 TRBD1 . CATSVTGGDHNEQFF TGTGCCACCAGCGTTACAGGGGGCGACCACAATGAGCAGTTCTTC
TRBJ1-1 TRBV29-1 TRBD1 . CSVGRDRLQYTEAFF TGCAGCGTTGGCCGGGACAGGTTACAGTACACTGAAGCTTTCTTT
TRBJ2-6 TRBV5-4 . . CASSLMGAPGANVLTF TGTGCCAGCAGTCTAATGGGGGCGCCTGGGGCCAACGTCCTGACTTTC
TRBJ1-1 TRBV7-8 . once CATTQGTGREAFF TGTGCCACCACCCAAGGCACAGGGAGAGAAGCTTTCTTT
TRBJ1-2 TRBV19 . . CASSERYPLYGYTF TGTGCCAGTAGTGAACGGTACCCACTCTATGGCTACACCTTC
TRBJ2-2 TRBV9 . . CASSVGQGTGELFF TGTGCCAGCAGCGTAGGGCAGGGGACCGGGGAGCTGTTTTTT
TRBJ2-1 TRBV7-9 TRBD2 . CASSSWTSNEQFF TGTGCCAGCAGCTCCTGGACTAGCAATGAGCAGTTCTTC
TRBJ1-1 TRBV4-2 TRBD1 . CASSRPGQGVTEAFF TGTGCCAGCAGCCGACCGGGACAGGGTGTGACTGAAGCTTTCTTT
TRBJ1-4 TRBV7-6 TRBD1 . CASSLGWTGGGEKLFF TGTGCCAGCAGCTTAGGCTGGACAGGGGGCGGTGAAAAACTGTTTTTT
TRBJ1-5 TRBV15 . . CATSRVGGGQPQHF TGTGCCACCAGCAGAGTCGGGGGTGGTCAGCCCCAGCATTTT
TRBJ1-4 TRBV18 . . CASFAPGFSEKLFF TGTGCCAGCTTCGCCCCAGGGTTTAGTGAAAAACTGTTTTTT
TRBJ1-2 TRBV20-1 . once CSASLPGDGYTF TGCAGTGCTAGTCTGCCAGGTGATGGCTACACCTTC